These T cell receptor beta chains were read from a single sample in a study of blood T cell repertoires in COVID-19. This table comes from immunoSEQ multiplex PCR, and its TCRdb copy is limited to in-frame clones, with some not included. The repertoire has about 200,000 clones, approximately 90% of them found once; the top ten carry approximately 4.8%. Source material: peripheral blood. These receptors all come from a man aged 45 to 65 with acute or convalescent COVID-19. Both conserved end residues are part of each CDR3. D genes are given only for firm matches. Not all rows give a size; the values are once, few, many and, for expanded clones, a class.

abundance | j_gene | v_gene | d_gene | CDR3aa | CDR3nt
- | TRBJ1-5 | TRBV5-4 | - | CASSLAAGRDQPQHF | TGTGCCAGCAGCTTGGCGGCCGGGAGAGATCAGCCCCAGCATTTT
- | TRBJ1-4 | TRBV5-1 | - | CASSFRGGEKLFF | TGCGCCAGCAGCTTCCGGGGGGGAGAAAAACTGTTTTTT
- | TRBJ1-4 | TRBV19 | TRBD1 | CASSNPRQGLNEKLFF | TGTGCCAGTAGTAACCCGCGACAGGGACTTAACGAAAAACTGTTTTTT
- | TRBJ1-6 | TRBV5-1 | - | CASSFGSNSPLHF | TGCGCCAGCAGCTTTGGTAGTAATTCACCCCTCCACTTT
- | TRBJ1-5 | TRBV5-6 | - | CASSLGQVRPNQPQHF | TGTGCCAGCAGCTTGGGACAGGTTCGGCCCAATCAGCCCCAGCATTTT
few | TRBJ1-2 | TRBV2 | - | CASITSPRGGYGYTF | TGTGCCAGCATTACCTCCCCCAGGGGCGGCTATGGCTACACCTTC
- | TRBJ1-2 | TRBV18 | - | CASSPGGNYGYTF | TGTGCCAGCTCACCAGGCGGTAACTATGGCTACACCTTC
- | TRBJ2-2 | TRBV5-1 | TRBD1 | CASSRGQGAIGELFF | TGCGCCAGCAGCCGAGGACAGGGGGCGATCGGGGAGCTGTTTTTT
- | TRBJ2-2 | TRBV5-1 | - | CASSPGGNTGELFF | TGCGCCAGCAGCCCCGGCGGGAACACCGGGGAGCTGTTTTTT
- | TRBJ1-2 | TRBV2 | TRBD1 | CASSEFYGGQGDGYTF | TGTGCCAGCAGTGAGTTCTATGGGGGACAGGGCGATGGCTACACCTTC
- | TRBJ1-6 | TRBV18 | TRBD1 | CASSPERTGDSPLHF | TGTGCCAGCTCCCCGGAGAGGACAGGGGATTCACCCCTCCACTTT
- | TRBJ1-1 | TRBV2 | - | CASTIGVWDTEAFF | TGTGCCAGTACGATAGGGGTGTGGGACACTGAAGCTTTCTTT
once | TRBJ1-5 | TRBV19 | - | CASSIMEAGAGQPQHF | TGTGCCAGTAGTATAATGGAGGCAGGGGCGGGTCAGCCCCAGCATTTT
- | TRBJ1-1 | TRBV19 | TRBD1 | CASSISGQTFF | TGTGCCAGTAGTATATCGGGACAGACTTTCTTT
- | TRBJ2-3 | TRBV7-7 | TRBD2 | CASSLGQGGDTQYF | TGTGCCAGCAGCTTAGGGCAGGGAGGGGATACGCAGTATTTT
- | TRBJ2-7 | TRBV4-1 | TRBD1 | CASSRTGAYEQYF | TGCGCCAGCAGCCGGACAGGGGCCTACGAGCAGTACTTC
- | TRBJ2-7 | TRBV7-8 | TRBD2 | CASSSRDYSGEQYF | TGTGCCAGCAGCTCCAGGGACTACTCCGGGGAGCAGTACTTC
- | TRBJ2-4 | TRBV4-1 | - | CASGATELAKNIQYF | TGCGCCAGCGGGGCAACAGAACTAGCCAAAAACATTCAGTACTTC
- | TRBJ1-2 | TRBV9 | - | CASSPSGGGPYGYTF | TGTGCCAGCAGCCCGTCGGGGGGAGGGCCCTATGGCTACACCTTC
- | TRBJ1-1 | TRBV28 | - | CASSLGGSLNTEAFF | TGTGCCAGCAGTTTAGGGGGCAGTTTGAACACTGAAGCTTTCTTT
once | TRBJ1-4 | TRBV4-1 | - | CASSQEMAFNEKLFF | TGCGCCAGCAGCCAAGAAATGGCCTTTAATGAAAAACTGTTTTTT
once | TRBJ1-1 | TRBV27 | TRBD1 | CASSAGQGDTEAFF | TGTGCCAGCAGTGCGGGACAGGGTGACACTGAAGCTTTCTTT
few | TRBJ1-1 | TRBV12-3/TRBV12-4 | TRBD1 | CASSKQGVTEAFF | TGTGCCAGCAGCAAACAGGGGGTCACTGAAGCTTTCTTT
- | TRBJ2-1 | TRBV5-1 | TRBD2 | CASSLVSGGPAYNEQFF | TGCGCCAGCAGCTTGGTTAGCGGGGGGCCTGCCTACAATGAGCAGTTCTTC
- | TRBJ1-4 | TRBV2 | - | CASTRDRNEKLFF | TGTGCCAGCACCCGAGACAGGAATGAAAAACTGTTTTTT
- | TRBJ1-4 | TRBV7-9 | - | CASSLGTGTNEKLFF | TGTGCCAGCAGCTTAGGGACGGGGACTAATGAAAAACTGTTTTTT
- | TRBJ2-1 | TRBV7-2 | - | CASSLGGGGRNEQFF | TGTGCCAGCAGCTTAGGGGGGGGCGGTAGGAATGAGCAGTTCTTC
- | TRBJ2-3 | TRBV5-1 | - | CASSFGESADTQYF | TGCGCCAGCAGCTTTGGGGAGTCTGCAGATACGCAGTATTTT
- | TRBJ1-2 | TRBV5-1 | TRBD1 | CASSLTPGQETYGYTF | TGCGCCAGCAGCTTGACCCCGGGACAGGAGACTTATGGCTACACCTTC
few | TRBJ2-1 | TRBV6-5 | - | CASSYSSAYNEQFF | TGTGCCAGCAGTTACTCCTCCGCCTACAATGAGCAGTTCTTC
- | TRBJ2-5 | TRBV12-5 | - | CASGSGTGGVQETQYF | TGTGCTAGTGGTTCAGGAACAGGGGGGGTCCAAGAGACCCAGTACTTC
- | TRBJ1-4 | TRBV27 | - | CASSLKDRGKLFF | TGTGCCAGCAGTTTAAAGGACAGAGGAAAACTGTTTTTT
- | TRBJ2-1 | TRBV5-1 | TRBD2 | CASSSGTSGYNEQFF | TGCGCCAGCAGCTCGGGGACTAGCGGTTACAATGAGCAGTTCTTC
- | TRBJ2-3 | TRBV13 | TRBD1 | CASSRTGATDTQYF | TGTGCCAGCAGCCGGACAGGGGCCACAGATACGCAGTATTTT
- | TRBJ1-6 | TRBV12-5 | - | CASGLARTLSSYNSPLHF | TGTGCTAGTGGTTTGGCGCGGACATTGAGCTCCTATAATTCACCCCTCCACTTT
once | TRBJ2-2 | TRBV7-9 | - | CASSLEWQSGTGELFF | TGTGCCAGCAGCTTAGAGTGGCAATCTGGCACCGGGGAGCTGTTTTTT
once | TRBJ1-5 | TRBV4-1 | TRBD1 | CASSPRAGTGAQPQHF | TGCGCCAGCAGCCCCAGGGCGGGGACAGGAGCTCAACCCCAGCATTTT
once | TRBJ1-5 | TRBV19 | - | CASSINGGSNQPQHF | TGTGCCAGTAGTATAAATGGGGGGAGCAATCAGCCCCAGCATTTT
once | TRBJ1-6 | TRBV4-1 | - | CASHPGYNSPLHF | TGCGCCAGCCATCCAGGTTATAATTCACCCCTCCACTTT
- | TRBJ1-2 | TRBV19 | - | CASTPGLNYGYTF | TGTGCCAGTACCCCTGGGCTGAACTATGGCTACACCTTC
- | TRBJ1-1 | TRBV10-3 | TRBD1 | CAISRTGGDTEAFF | TGTGCCATCAGTAGGACAGGGGGCGACACTGAAGCTTTCTTT
once | TRBJ1-6 | TRBV6-6 | - | CASSRQGSSSYNSPLHF | TGTGCCAGCAGTCGTCAGGGGTCGAGCTCCTATAATTCACCCCTCCACTTT
- | TRBJ2-5 | TRBV7-9 | - | CASTSYQETQYF | TGTGCCAGCACTAGTTACCAAGAGACCCAGTACTTC